These 20 T cell receptor beta chains originate from one sample sequenced in a study of cytomegalovirus exposure and HLA in healthy donors. This PCR relied on a set of 60 Vbeta primers and 13 Jbeta primers. Clones were read by immunoSEQ multiplex PCR, and TCRdb kept only the in-frame ones, dropping some. The data contain some 200,000 clones, around 80% of them singletons. The sequenced sample was PBMCs. The receptors come from a woman aged 60-75 years in good health and CMV-seropositive.

This clone was observed a handful of times. This sequence joins TRBV5-6 and TRBJ2-1; 9 bases map to TRBD1. The CDR3 spans 17 residues. J gave up 3 bases and V 0 bases, and 7 bases lay outside the gene matches. Germline V gives CDR1 SGHDT, CDR2 YYEEEE. This CDR3 is CASSLEMTGGFYNEQFF. CDR3 nucleotide sequence: TGTGCCAGCAGCTTGGAGATGACAGGGGGTTTCTACAATGAGCAGTTCTTC.

The rearrangement uses TRBV5-1 and TRBJ2-2; 9 bases align to TRBD1. CDR3 length equals 16 residues. Germline-derived CDR1 and CDR2 are SGHRS and YFSETQ. V shed 4 bases, J shed 8 bases, and the junction held 12 bases outside the gene matches. CDR3 sequence: CASSRREQGAQGELFF. CDR3 bases: TGCGCCAGCAGCCGGCGAGAACAGGGGGCGCAAGGGGAGCTGTTTTTT.

This sequence joins TRBV4-2 and TRBJ1-2, with D unclear. Per germline, CDR1 LGHNA and CDR2 YNFKEQ. This CDR3 comprises 21 residues. Trimming pared 0 bases from V and 4 bases from J, leaving 30 bases between. The CDR3 nucleotides read TGTGCCAGCAGCCAAGATGGTTCGGCCAAAGGTCGAGTATACTATATCTATGGCTACACCTTC. As protein: CASSQDGSAKGRVYYIYGYTF.

The chain couples TRBV5-1 to TRBJ2-2, with unresolved D. V was clipped by 0 bases and J by 4 bases, with 13 bases between them. CDR1 is SGHRS, CDR2 YFSETQ, per germline. CDR3 length: 16 amino acids. In nucleotides, the CDR3 is TGCGCCAGCAGCTTGGTTTGGCAGGCCAGCACCGGGGAGCTGTTTTTT. Translated: CASSLVWQASTGELFF.

With regard to this clone: A junction boundary mismatches the germline segment, possibly from a read error. Other nucleotide sequences from this sample produce the same CDR3. The chain joins TRBV7-9 to TRBJ1-2; D perhaps matches TRBD1 (6 bases). Germline V gene data show CDR1 as SEHNR and CDR2 as FQNEAQ (reference sequence). This CDR3 is 15 amino acids long. CDR3 nucleotide sequence: TGTGCCAGCAGCTTGGACAGCACTATCACACGGGGCTACACCTTT. As protein: CASSLDSTITRGYTF.

The V call is TRBV2, the J call TRBJ2-2; no clear D gene. Germline V gene data show CDR1 as SNHLY and CDR2 as FYNNEI. The germline V and J ends were trimmed by 2 bases and 7 bases, with 8 bases remaining between them. CDR3 size: 13 residues. The CDR3 spells CASSEQVGGELFF. DNA for the CDR3: TGTGCCAGCAGTGAACAGGTCGGCGGGGAGCTGTTTTTT.

V and J are TRBV6-1 and TRBJ1-6; possible D gene TRBD1, 5 bases. Germline V gene sequence: CDR1 MNHNS, CDR2 SASEGT. This CDR3 has 13 residues. V was shortened by 7 bases and J by 10 bases, with 14 bases between the two germline ends. The chain's CDR3 is CASTVSGYSPLHF. The CDR3 DNA reads as TGTGCCAGCACGGTCTCAGGGTACTCACCCCTCCACTTT.

The chain has TRBV7-3 and TRBJ2-3; tentative D call: TRBD2 (7 bases). Germline V lookup: CDR1 SGHTA, CDR2 FQGTGA. The CDR3 has 16 residues. V was shortened by 5 bases and J by 4 bases, with 19 bases between the two germline ends. The CDR3 DNA reads as TGTGCCAGCAGCAGGGGGGGCCTAGGCAGTGCAGATACGCAGTATTTT. Translated: CASSRGGLGSADTQYF.

The V call is TRBV5-6, the J call TRBJ2-7, with a weak D call TRBD2 (5 bases). The CDR3 is 13 amino acids. Per germline, CDR1 SGHDT and CDR2 YYEEEE. V lost 2 bases and J 0 bases, leaving 6 bases between the germline ends. This CDR3 reads CASSFGNSYEQYF. The CDR3 region has the DNA TGTGCCAGCAGCTTCGGGAACTCCTACGAGCAGTACTTC. The full variable domain, completed using reference TRBV5-6 and TRBJ2-7, is DAGVTQSPTHLIKTRGQQVTLRCSPKSGHDTVSWYQQALGQGPQFIFQYYEEEERQRGNFPDRFSGHQFPNYSSELNVNALLLGDSALYLCASSFGNSYEQYFGPGTRLTVT.

The genes are TRBV2 and TRBJ1-4, with TRBD1 matching over 10 bases. V dropped 5 bases and J dropped 5; count of bases not matched to a gene: 5. Germline V gene sequence: CDR1 SNHLY, CDR2 FYNNEI. The CDR3 runs 15 residues. The CDR3 nucleotides are TGTGCCAGCAGTCGGGAGGGACAGGGGAATGAAAAACTGTTTTTT. Its translation: CASSREGQGNEKLFF.

The chain links TRBV4-3 to TRBJ2-5, with no clear D. CDR3 size: 14 residues. The V and J ends lost 0 bases and 3 bases respectively, with 8 bases between them. Looked up from germline, CDR1 is LGHNA and CDR2 is YSLEER. CDR3 nucleotide sequence: TGCGCCAGCAGCCAAGATCGTACAGAAGAGACCCAGTACTTC. Translated: CASSQDRTEETQYF.

V usage is TRBV5-8 and J usage is TRBJ1-5; tentative D call: TRBD1 (6 bases). V lost 6 bases and J lost 3, with 16 bases in between. The CDR3 is 15 amino acids. Germline V CDR1 and CDR2: SGHTS, YDEGEE. In nucleotides, the CDR3 is TGTGCCAGCACCCTGTCAGGGGATGTCAATCAGCCCCAGCATTTT. Amino acids: CASTLSGDVNQPQHF.

This clone appeared once. The chain has TRBV5-1 and TRBJ1-1, with 9 positions matching TRBD1. CDR1 and CDR2 from the germline V gene are SGHRS and YFSETQ. Trimming took 6 bases from V and 10 from J; bases not matched to a gene: 10. The CDR3 is made up of 13 amino acids. The CDR3 spells CASTQGQGGGAFF. The CDR3 nucleotides read TGCGCCAGCACCCAGGGACAGGGCGGGGGAGCTTTCTTT.

V gene TRBV5-1 combines with J gene TRBJ1-1; TRBD1 agrees at 7 bases. V shed 0 bases and J 8 bases; nucleotides not matched to a gene: 4. Germline CDR1 and CDR2: SGHRS and YFSETQ. CDR3 length equals 13 residues. The CDR3 region is CASSLERGQEAFF. The DNA for the CDR3 is TGCGCCAGCAGCTTGGAGAGGGGACAGGAAGCTTTCTTT.

The chain carries TRBV20-1 and TRBJ2-3; D gene unclear. CDR3 length: 11 residues. V shed 6 bases and J shed 2 bases, with 6 bases lying between them. Looked up from germline, CDR1 is DFQATT and CDR2 is SNEGSKA (reference sequence). CDR3 protein: CSAIHTDTQYF. The CDR3 nucleotides read TGCAGTGCCATACACACAGATACGCAGTATTTT.

This clone was counted only a few times. J is TRBJ1-1 and V is TRBV5-1; D may be TRBD1 (6 bases). Trimming left V 3 bases short and J 0 bases short, with 12 bases between. Germline assignment: CDR1 SGHRS and CDR2 YFSETQ. There are 15 residues in the CDR3. The CDR3 DNA is TGCGCCAGCAGCTCAGGGGCCGGAATGAACACTGAAGCTTTCTTT. Protein sequence: CASSSGAGMNTEAFF.

The genes are TRBV5-1 and TRBJ1-3, with D possibly matching TRBD1 (6 bases). V lost 0 bases and J lost 2, with 9 bases in between. The CDR3 totals 15 residues. From germline, CDR1 is SGHRS and CDR2 YFSETQ. The CDR3 region has the DNA TGCGCCAGCAGCTTGGTGGCAGGGGCTGGAAACACCATATATTTT. This sequence encodes CASSLVAGAGNTIYF.

The sample holds a few counts of this clone. The chain combines TRBV7-2 with TRBJ1-1; 10 bases are shared with TRBD1. Per the germline V gene, CDR1 is SGHTA and CDR2 is FQGNSA. This CDR3 has 18 amino acids. J was trimmed by 0 bases and V by 3 bases; bases with no gene match: 10. CDR3 sequence (DNA): TGTGCCAGCAGCTTCACCGGGACAGGGGTCAGGATGAACACTGAAGCTTTCTTT. It encodes CASSFTGTGVRMNTEAFF.

The chain combines TRBV6-4 with TRBJ1-2; D is unclear. V was shortened by 6 bases and J by 0 bases, with 20 bases between the two germline ends. The CDR3 extends over 17 amino acids. Germline CDR1 and CDR2: MRHNA and SNTAGT. In nucleotides, the CDR3 is TGTGCCAGCAGCCAGTTCCCATACAGTGGTCCTAACTATGGCTACACCTTC. It specifies CASSQFPYSGPNYGYTF.

This clone appeared a few times. V gene TRBV6-1 combines with J gene TRBJ1-2; no reliable D call. The germline gives CDR1 MNHNS, CDR2 SASEGT. This CDR3 has 15 residues. V lost 6 bases and J 4 bases, leaving 18 bases between the germline ends. The chain's CDR3 is CASSPPGRVLYGYTF. CDR3 DNA: TGTGCCAGCAGCCCCCCCGGGAGGGTCCTCTATGGCTACACCTTC.